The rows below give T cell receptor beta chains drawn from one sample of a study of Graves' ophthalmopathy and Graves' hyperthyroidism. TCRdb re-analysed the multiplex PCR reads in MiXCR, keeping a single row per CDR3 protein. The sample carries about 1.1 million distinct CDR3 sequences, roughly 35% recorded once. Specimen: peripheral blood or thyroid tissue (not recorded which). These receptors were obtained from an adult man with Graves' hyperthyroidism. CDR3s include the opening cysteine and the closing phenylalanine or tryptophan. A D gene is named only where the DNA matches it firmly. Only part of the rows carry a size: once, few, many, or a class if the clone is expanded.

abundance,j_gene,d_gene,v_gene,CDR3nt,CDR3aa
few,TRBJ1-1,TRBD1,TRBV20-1,TGCAGTGCTCGACGAGAGACAGGGGGTCATAACACTGAAGCTTTCTTT,CSARRETGGHNTEAFF
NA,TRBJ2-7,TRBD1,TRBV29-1,TGCAGCGTTAAACGACAGGGGTCGAAGCAGTACTTC,CSVKRQGSKQYF
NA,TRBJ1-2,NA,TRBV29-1,TGCAGCGTTGTGGTACAGGGCGAGGACTACACCTTC,CSVVVQGEDYTF
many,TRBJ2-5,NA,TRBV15,TGTGCCACCAGCAGAGACGGACAAGAGACCCAGTACTTC,CATSRDGQETQYF
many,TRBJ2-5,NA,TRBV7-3,TGTGCCAGCAGCTGGCGGATGGGAGAGACCCAGTACTTC,CASSWRMGETQYF
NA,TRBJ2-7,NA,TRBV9,TGTGCCAGCAGCGTAGATCGACTAGTGGTCGAGCAGTACTTC,CASSVDRLVVEQYF
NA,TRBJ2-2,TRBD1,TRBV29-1,TGCAGCGTTGGGACAGGGGGGCGGTTTTTAAACACCGGGGAGCTGTTTTTT,CSVGTGGRFLNTGELFF
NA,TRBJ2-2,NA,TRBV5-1,TGCGCCAGCCACCCTCCATCAGGGGAGCTGTTTTTT,CASHPPSGELFF
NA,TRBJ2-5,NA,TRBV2,TGTGCCAGCTCTCAGATCCAGTACTTC,CASSQIQYF
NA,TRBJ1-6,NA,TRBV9,TGTGCCAGCAGCGCGGCAGCCATCCAACCCCTCCACTTT,CASSAAAIQPLHF
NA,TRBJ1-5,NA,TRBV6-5,TGTGCCAGCAGTTACACGTATCTGACAAGTAATCAGCCCCAGCATTTT,CASSYTYLTSNQPQHF
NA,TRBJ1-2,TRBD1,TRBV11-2,TGTGCCAGCAGCCTAGGACAGGGGCAAAACTATGGCTACACCTTC,CASSLGQGQNYGYTF
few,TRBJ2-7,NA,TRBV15,TGTGCCACCAGCAGAGATCCGGCCTCAGGGTTACTTGTGGAGCAGTACTTC,CATSRDPASGLLVEQYF
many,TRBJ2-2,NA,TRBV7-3,TGTGCCAGCAGCTTAGAGGCCAGTACGAACACCGGGGAGCTGTTTTTT,CASSLEASTNTGELFF
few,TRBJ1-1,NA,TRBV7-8,TGTGCCAGCAGCCAAGATAGGGGCTCTCATCTGAACACTGAAGCTTTCTTT,CASSQDRGSHLNTEAFF
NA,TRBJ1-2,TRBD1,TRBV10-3,TGTGCCATCAGCACGACAGGGAACTATGGCTACACCTTC,CAISTTGNYGYTF
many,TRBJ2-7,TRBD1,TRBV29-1,TGCAGCGCCGAGACAGGGTCCTACGAGCAGTACTTC,CSAETGSYEQYF
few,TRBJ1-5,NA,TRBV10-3,TGTGCCACCAGGAAGGGTAGCAATCAGCCCCAGCATTTT,CATRKGSNQPQHF
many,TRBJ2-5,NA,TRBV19,TGTGCCAGTAGTTCCGGCGAGTCTCAGACCCAGTACTTC,CASSSGESQTQYF
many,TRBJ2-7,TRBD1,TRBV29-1,TGCAGCGCCAAGCCCTCTCCGGGACAGGGGGCCTCATACGAGCAGTACTTC,CSAKPSPGQGASYEQYF
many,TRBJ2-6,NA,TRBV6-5,TGTGCCAGCAGTTGGTTGGACTCTGGGGCCAACGTCCTGACTTTC,CASSWLDSGANVLTF
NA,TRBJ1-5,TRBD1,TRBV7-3,TGTGCCAGCAGCTCACAGGGGGCGCAGGACGAGCATTTT,CASSSQGAQDEHF
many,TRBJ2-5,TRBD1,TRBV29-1,TGCAGCGTTAAAGGGACAGTGGATCAAGAGACCCAGTACTTC,CSVKGTVDQETQYF
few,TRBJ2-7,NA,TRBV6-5,TGTGCCAGCAGACCAGGGAATTACCACGAGCAGTACTTC,CASRPGNYHEQYF
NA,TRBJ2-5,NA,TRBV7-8,TGTGCCAGCAGCTTTCAAGCGGTGGGACTTACGAGTCGAGAGACCCAGTACTTC,CASSFQAVGLTSRETQYF
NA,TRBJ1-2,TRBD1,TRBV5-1,TGCGCCAGCAGCGGACAGGGGCCTTCTGGTGGCTACACCTTC,CASSGQGPSGGYTF
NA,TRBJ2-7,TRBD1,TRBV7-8,TGTGCCAGCAGGTCTGGGACAGGGGGTTCAAAACGGGAGCAGTACTTC,CASRSGTGGSKREQYF
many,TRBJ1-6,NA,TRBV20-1,TGCAGTGCTAGCGAGGACTTTAATTCACCCCTCCACTTT,CSASEDFNSPLHF
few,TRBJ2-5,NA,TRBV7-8,TGTGCCAGCATCGAAGGGACGGGGAGTGAGGAGACCCAGTACTTC,CASIEGTGSEETQYF
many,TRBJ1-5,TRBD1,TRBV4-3,TGCGCCAGCAGCCCCGGGACAGGGGAAAATCAGCCCCAGCATTTT,CASSPGTGENQPQHF